These T cell receptor beta chains were read from a single sample in a study of cytomegalovirus exposure and HLA in healthy donors. Clones were read by immunoSEQ multiplex PCR, and TCRdb kept only the in-frame ones, dropping some. The profile shows 200,000 to 250,000 clones, approximately 83% of them singletons. Sequenced: PBMCs. Receptor source: a girl under 18 in good health and CMV-seronegative. CDR3s include the opening cysteine and the closing phenylalanine or tryptophan. The D gene is left open where the match is weak. Not every row has a clone size; where given, it reads once, few, many or a size class.

abundance: -; d_gene: -; j_gene: TRBJ1-2; v_gene: TRBV18; CDR3nt: TGTGCCAGCTCACCACTCGGATGGCAGGGTTCAAACTATGGCTACACCTTC; CDR3aa: CASSPLGWQGSNYGYTF
abundance: -; d_gene: TRBD2; j_gene: TRBJ2-7; v_gene: TRBV7-9; CDR3nt: TGTGCCAGCAGCTTGAGAAGCGGGAGTGGCGACGAGCAGTACTTC; CDR3aa: CASSLRSGSGDEQYF
abundance: -; d_gene: -; j_gene: TRBJ1-1; v_gene: TRBV19; CDR3nt: TGTGCCAGTAGTTGGCAGATGAACACTGAAGCTTTCTTT; CDR3aa: CASSWQMNTEAFF
abundance: -; d_gene: TRBD2; j_gene: TRBJ2-5; v_gene: TRBV19; CDR3nt: TGTGCCAGTAGTATTGGGCTCACGGGAGGGTCTGGAGAGACCCAGTACTTC; CDR3aa: CASSIGLTGGSGETQYF
abundance: -; d_gene: TRBD1; j_gene: TRBJ1-1; v_gene: TRBV28; CDR3nt: TGTGCCAGCAGTTTACTTACAGGGGGCACTGAAGCTTTCTTT; CDR3aa: CASSLLTGGTEAFF
abundance: -; d_gene: TRBD2; j_gene: TRBJ2-5; v_gene: TRBV7-2; CDR3nt: TGTGCCAGCAGCTTAGTTGGCGGGGGGGTACAAGAGACCCAGTACTTC; CDR3aa: CASSLVGGGVQETQYF
abundance: -; d_gene: TRBD1; j_gene: TRBJ2-5; v_gene: TRBV19; CDR3nt: TGTGCCAGTAGTTCGGGACAGGGCTACGAGACCCAGTACTTC; CDR3aa: CASSSGQGYETQYF
abundance: -; d_gene: -; j_gene: TRBJ1-1; v_gene: TRBV10-1; CDR3nt: TGCGCCAGCAGGGAATGGGGAGCGGTTCCTGAAGCTTTCTTT; CDR3aa: CASREWGAVPEAFF
abundance: -; d_gene: TRBD2; j_gene: TRBJ2-1; v_gene: TRBV5-4; CDR3nt: TGTGCCAGCATCCCCGGGACTAGCGCCTACAATGAGCAGTTCTTC; CDR3aa: CASIPGTSAYNEQFF
abundance: -; d_gene: -; j_gene: TRBJ1-2; v_gene: TRBV29-1; CDR3nt: TGCAGCGTTGGCTCAACTACCTACACCTTC; CDR3aa: CSVGSTTYTF
abundance: -; d_gene: TRBD2; j_gene: TRBJ2-5; v_gene: TRBV7-9; CDR3nt: TGTGCCAGCAGCCCGCGGACTAGCGGCACTCTACAAGAGACCCAGTACTTC; CDR3aa: CASSPRTSGTLQETQYF
abundance: -; d_gene: TRBD1; j_gene: TRBJ2-6; v_gene: TRBV18; CDR3nt: TGTGCCAGCTCACCCTGGGACAGGACATACTCTGGGGCCAACGTCCTGACTTTC; CDR3aa: CASSPWDRTYSGANVLTF
abundance: -; d_gene: TRBD2; j_gene: TRBJ2-1; v_gene: TRBV7-8; CDR3nt: TGTGCCAGCAGCCCCGGGACTAGCGGTTACAATGAGCAGTTCTTC; CDR3aa: CASSPGTSGYNEQFF
abundance: once; d_gene: TRBD1; j_gene: TRBJ2-7; v_gene: TRBV6-6; CDR3nt: TGTGCCAGCAGTATATCCCCCGGGACAGGGTACGAGCAGTACTTC; CDR3aa: CASSISPGTGYEQYF
abundance: few; d_gene: TRBD1; j_gene: TRBJ2-1; v_gene: TRBV27; CDR3nt: TGTGCCAGCAACCGACAGGGTATCGGAAATGAGCAGTTCTTC; CDR3aa: CASNRQGIGNEQFF
abundance: -; d_gene: -; j_gene: TRBJ2-7; v_gene: TRBV14; CDR3nt: TGTGCCAGCCGAGGAGGACAGTCCTACGAGCAGTACTTC; CDR3aa: CASRGGQSYEQYF
abundance: -; d_gene: TRBD2; j_gene: TRBJ2-3; v_gene: TRBV5-1; CDR3nt: TGCGCCAGCAGCTTGCTCTCTAGCGGGGGGGGCCCGGGTAGAGATACGCAGTATTTT; CDR3aa: CASSLLSSGGGPGRDTQYF
abundance: -; d_gene: -; j_gene: TRBJ2-7; v_gene: TRBV19; CDR3nt: TGTGCCAGTAGCTTTACGGCGGGTTCCTCCTACGAGCAGTACTTC; CDR3aa: CASSFTAGSSYEQYF
abundance: -; d_gene: -; j_gene: TRBJ2-1; v_gene: TRBV5-1; CDR3nt: TGCGCCAGCAGCTCGACAGGTGAGCAGTTCTTC; CDR3aa: CASSSTGEQFF
abundance: -; d_gene: TRBD2; j_gene: TRBJ2-5; v_gene: TRBV2; CDR3nt: TGTGCCAGCAGTGGAGTGCGACTAGCCCAAGAGACCCAGTACTTC; CDR3aa: CASSGVRLAQETQYF
abundance: -; d_gene: -; j_gene: TRBJ2-1; v_gene: TRBV5-1; CDR3nt: TGCGCCAGCAGCTCTGAGCTGAGTGAGCAGTTCTTC; CDR3aa: CASSSELSEQFF
abundance: -; d_gene: -; j_gene: TRBJ2-1; v_gene: TRBV7-3; CDR3nt: TGTGCCAGCAGCTTAAAGGGGGAGATCAATGAGCAGTTCTTC; CDR3aa: CASSLKGEINEQFF
abundance: -; d_gene: TRBD1; j_gene: TRBJ2-7; v_gene: TRBV2; CDR3nt: TGTGCCAGCAGTGATCGACAGGGGGAAAACTCCTACGAGCAGTACTTC; CDR3aa: CASSDRQGENSYEQYF
abundance: once; d_gene: -; j_gene: TRBJ1-2; v_gene: TRBV2; CDR3nt: TGTGCCAGCAGTGAAGTGGAAAGGGGTAACTATGGCTACACCTTC; CDR3aa: CASSEVERGNYGYTF
abundance: -; d_gene: TRBD2; j_gene: TRBJ2-1; v_gene: TRBV4-2; CDR3nt: TGTGCCAGCAGCCAAGTTTTGACTAGCGGGGCAAGCTCCTACAATGAGCAGTTCTTC; CDR3aa: CASSQVLTSGASSYNEQFF
abundance: -; d_gene: -; j_gene: TRBJ1-1; v_gene: TRBV19; CDR3nt: TGTGCCAGTAGTATAGGGGGGCTGAACACTGAAGCTTTCTTT; CDR3aa: CASSIGGLNTEAFF
abundance: -; d_gene: TRBD1; j_gene: TRBJ1-1; v_gene: TRBV10-3; CDR3nt: TGTGCCATAAGGACAGGGGAAAACACTGAAGCTTTCTTT; CDR3aa: CAIRTGENTEAFF
abundance: -; d_gene: -; j_gene: TRBJ1-5; v_gene: TRBV27; CDR3nt: TGTGCCAGCAGGAAAGCCGACAATCACAATCAGCCCCAGCATTTT; CDR3aa: CASRKADNHNQPQHF
abundance: once; d_gene: -; j_gene: TRBJ2-5; v_gene: TRBV28; CDR3nt: TGTGCCAGCAGTCTCCCGTCCGAAGAGACCCAGTACTTC; CDR3aa: CASSLPSEETQYF
abundance: once; d_gene: -; j_gene: TRBJ1-4; v_gene: TRBV20-1; CDR3nt: TGCAGTGCACGAGAAAACGAAAAACTGTTTTTT; CDR3aa: CSARENEKLFF
abundance: -; d_gene: -; j_gene: TRBJ2-7; v_gene: TRBV6-5; CDR3nt: TGTGCCAGCAGAAAAAGCTCGTTCGAGCAGTACTTC; CDR3aa: CASRKSSFEQYF
abundance: -; d_gene: -; j_gene: TRBJ2-5; v_gene: TRBV28; CDR3nt: TGTGCCAGCAGTTCCGAAGCGGTACGAGAGACCCAGTACTTC; CDR3aa: CASSSEAVRETQYF
abundance: -; d_gene: -; j_gene: TRBJ1-3; v_gene: TRBV28; CDR3nt: TGTGCCAGCAGTGCAATACAGACGCATTCTGGAAACACCATATATTTT; CDR3aa: CASSAIQTHSGNTIYF
abundance: few; d_gene: TRBD2; j_gene: TRBJ2-2; v_gene: TRBV7-6; CDR3nt: TGTGCCAGCAGCCTACGAGGGACTAGCGGGGCCGAGATGATCGCCGGGGAGCTGTTTTTT; CDR3aa: CASSLRGTSGAEMIAGELFF
abundance: -; d_gene: TRBD2; j_gene: TRBJ2-5; v_gene: TRBV28; CDR3nt: TGTGCCAGCAGTTATGTAGCGGGAGAGAAAGAGACCCAGTACTTC; CDR3aa: CASSYVAGEKETQYF
abundance: -; d_gene: -; j_gene: TRBJ1-4; v_gene: TRBV28; CDR3nt: TGTGCCAGCAGTTTAACACTACAGGGAATACAAGAAAAACTGTTTTTT; CDR3aa: CASSLTLQGIQEKLFF
abundance: -; d_gene: -; j_gene: TRBJ1-1; v_gene: TRBV7-9; CDR3nt: TGTGCCAGCAGCTTCCAGGGAGGCACTGAAGCTTTCTTT; CDR3aa: CASSFQGGTEAFF
abundance: -; d_gene: -; j_gene: TRBJ1-1; v_gene: TRBV4-1; CDR3nt: TGCGCCAGCAGCCAAGTTGGGGGGTTTGAAGCTTTCTTT; CDR3aa: CASSQVGGFEAFF
abundance: -; d_gene: TRBD1; j_gene: TRBJ1-1; v_gene: TRBV13; CDR3nt: TGTGCCAGCAGCATGACAGGGACTGAAGCTTTCTTT; CDR3aa: CASSMTGTEAFF
abundance: -; d_gene: TRBD1; j_gene: TRBJ1-6; v_gene: TRBV7-3; CDR3nt: TGTGCCAGCAGCTCAAGACAGGGAAGTAGCACCCTCCACTTT; CDR3aa: CASSSRQGSSTLHF
abundance: -; d_gene: TRBD1; j_gene: TRBJ2-7; v_gene: TRBV6-5; CDR3nt: TGTGCCAGCAGTTACAGCGACAGGGGAGGCGAGCAGTACTTC; CDR3aa: CASSYSDRGGEQYF
abundance: -; d_gene: -; j_gene: TRBJ2-2; v_gene: TRBV6-5; CDR3nt: TGTGCCAGCTGGACTCCCATAGTGAACACCGGGGAGCTGTTTTTT; CDR3aa: CASWTPIVNTGELFF
abundance: -; d_gene: -; j_gene: TRBJ1-5; v_gene: TRBV7-3; CDR3nt: TGTGCCAGCAGCTTAACCCGGGAGCAGCCCCAGCATTTT; CDR3aa: CASSLTREQPQHF
abundance: -; d_gene: TRBD1; j_gene: TRBJ2-5; v_gene: TRBV7-3; CDR3nt: TGTGCCAGCAGCCGGACAGGCTGGGGCCAAGAGACCCAGTACTTC; CDR3aa: CASSRTGWGQETQYF
abundance: -; d_gene: -; j_gene: TRBJ1-2; v_gene: TRBV6-5; CDR3nt: TGTGCCAGCAGTTACTCGGAGGGCATCTATGGCTACACCTTC; CDR3aa: CASSYSEGIYGYTF